This TCR beta chain was recovered during a study of T cells expressing NK-cell markers (dated by TCRdb to 2020 to 2021). At the level of the whole study: TCR beta-chain repertoires were profiled in sorted CD3+CD56+NKG2C+, CD3+CD56+NKG2C- and CD3+CD56-NKG2C+ T-cell subsets from several donors. Randomly selected healthy volunteers, three men and five women, were used as the eight sequenced donors. Illumina HiSeq 2000/2500, MiSeq or NextSeq was used to sequence libraries as 2 x 150 bp reads. Of the eight sequenced donors, seven were found to be HCMV-seropositive and one was found to be HCMV-seronegative.

A commercial ELISA kit detecting HCMV-specific IgG in serum was used to determine HCMV serostatus. Peripheral blood mononuclear cells were isolated from blood by Ficoll density gradient centrifugation. Here is what the overall study found, with its caveats: For about 6 donors, the dominant CD3+CD56+NKG2C+ clonotypes were among the top 10 CD8+ clonotypes and accounted for roughly 1.0-7.5% of CD8+ T cells. Whether the expanded NKG2C-expressing T cell clones were specific for HCMV antigens was left unclear. Those dominant clonotypes were again the most abundant among CD3+CD56-NKG2C+ cells in a handful of donors, at about 28.3-65%.

Comments on this clonotype: This clone's antigen is unknown.

The CDR3 numbers 15 residues from cysteine through phenylalanine. DNA was not recorded. Via the germline V gene (reference sequence), CDR1 is DFQATT and CDR2 SNEGSKA. Sequencing instrument: Illumina HiSeq 2000. The TCR beta cDNA libraries were made using 5'RACE template switching, a step that added both a universal primer site and unique molecular identifiers. Synthesis of cDNA was primed from the TCR beta constant segment and was followed by two consecutive PCR amplification steps. In the authors' own workflow: MIGEC handled demultiplexing of the reads and grouping by UMI, while MiTCR was used to assemble and quantify clonotypes. To remove erroneous sequences, TCR cDNA sequences were retained only when supported by two or more reads. The tcR package was used for downstream repertoire analysis, with clonotypes matched between fractions based on CDR3 nucleotide sequence plus V segment. VDJmatch was used to annotate antigen specificity against VDJdb, with one amino acid substitution allowed in CDR3. Following TCRdb reprocessing, every CDR3 protein sequence forms one entry, and DNA is not provided. TCRdb, rather than the study authors, made the V and J calls. This sample's table lists some 390,000 distinct CDR3 sequences. Around 10% of the sample is held by the ten biggest clonotypes.

The chain employs TRBV20-1 and TRBJ1-1; TCRdb selects TRBD1, and the lack of DNA leaves this call unchecked. Sequencing used blood T cells: a sorted CD56 or NKG2C T cell subset, CD4+ or CD8+ T cells, or bulk PBMC T cells (not recorded which). This TCR was sampled from a woman in her forties or fifties in good health. Donor details come from another sample of the same person, matched by shared clones. For the CDR3, the sequence is CSARHRSVRGTEAFF.